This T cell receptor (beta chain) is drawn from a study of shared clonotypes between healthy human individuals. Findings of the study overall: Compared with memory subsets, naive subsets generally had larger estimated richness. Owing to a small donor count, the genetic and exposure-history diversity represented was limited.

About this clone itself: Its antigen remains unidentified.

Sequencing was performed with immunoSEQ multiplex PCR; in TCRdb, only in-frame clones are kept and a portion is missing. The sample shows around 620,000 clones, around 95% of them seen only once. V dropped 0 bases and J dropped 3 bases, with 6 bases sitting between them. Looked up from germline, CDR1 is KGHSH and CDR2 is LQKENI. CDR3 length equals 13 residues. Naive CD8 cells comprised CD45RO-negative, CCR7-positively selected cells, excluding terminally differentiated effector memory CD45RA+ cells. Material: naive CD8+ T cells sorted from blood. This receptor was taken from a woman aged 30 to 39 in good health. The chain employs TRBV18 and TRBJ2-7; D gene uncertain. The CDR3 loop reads CASSPPHSYEQYF. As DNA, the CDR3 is TGTGCCAGCTCACCACCGCACAGCTACGAGCAGTACTTC.